Listed below are T cell receptor beta chains from one sample, sequenced in a study of shared clonotypes between healthy human individuals. Some clones are missing from TCRdb's copy, which holds only in-frame ones; the method was immunoSEQ multiplex PCR. Counted here are some 680,000 clones, 73% occurring once; the ten biggest clones make up around 1.8%. The material sequenced was memory CD4+ T cells sorted from blood. The receptor set was obtained from a woman under 40 in good health. The CDR3 runs from the conserved cysteine through the conserved F or W. A D gene is named only where the DNA matches it firmly. Not every row has a clone size; where given, it reads once, few, many or a size class.

>.|TRBJ2-5|.|TRBV9
TGTGCCAGCAGCGTGATATCGGGAGAGACCCAGTACTTC
CASSVISGETQYF
>.|TRBJ1-1|.|TRBV5-6
TGTGCCAGCAGCAATTCCAGGGCGGGGAACACTGAAGCTTTCTTT
CASSNSRAGNTEAFF
>.|TRBJ2-1|few|TRBV7-8
TGTGCCAGCAGCTCTCTAGGGAGTTCCGATGAGCAGTTCTTC
CASSSLGSSDEQFF
>TRBD1|TRBJ1-2|few|TRBV27
TGTGCCAGCAGTTTGAGACAGGGGTATGGCTACACCTTC
CASSLRQGYGYTF
>TRBD1|TRBJ2-1|.|TRBV27
TGTGCCAGCAGTACAGCCGGGACAGGGGCCTACAATGAGCAGTTCTTC
CASSTAGTGAYNEQFF
>.|TRBJ2-7|.|TRBV29-1
TGCAGCGTTGTATTAGGCTACGAGCAGTACTTC
CSVVLGYEQYF
>.|TRBJ2-5|.|TRBV27
TGTGCCAGCAGTTTAGACCAAGAGACCCAGTACTTC
CASSLDQETQYF
>.|TRBJ2-1|.|TRBV2
TGTGCCAGCAGTGAGCATGGACTACCGAGGACCAATGAGCAGTTCTTC
CASSEHGLPRTNEQFF
>.|TRBJ2-1|once|TRBV7-3
TGTGCCAGCAGTACGCAGTATAGCTCCTACAATGAGCAGTTCTTC
CASSTQYSSYNEQFF
>.|TRBJ2-3|.|TRBV6-5
TGTGCCAGCAGTTATGGAGGGACTAGCACAGATACGCAGTATTTT
CASSYGGTSTDTQYF
>.|TRBJ2-7|.|TRBV19
TGTGCCAGTAGTACAGGAGGGACAGCCAGCTCCTACGAGCAGTACTTC
CASSTGGTASSYEQYF
>.|TRBJ1-2|.|TRBV6-5
TGTGCCAGCAGCAATAACTATGGCTACACCTTC
CASSNNYGYTF
>.|TRBJ1-2|.|TRBV5-1
TGCGCCAGCAGCTTGTCGTATGGGGACCCTAACTATGGCTACACCTTC
CASSLSYGDPNYGYTF
>TRBD2|TRBJ2-7|few|TRBV27
TGTGCCAGCACTGGACTAGCGGGACTCAACGAGCAGTACTTC
CASTGLAGLNEQYF
>TRBD1|TRBJ1-3|.|TRBV15
TGTGCCACCAGCAGCGACAGGGCCTCTGGAAACACCATATATTTT
CATSSDRASGNTIYF
>.|TRBJ2-2|.|TRBV19
TGTGCCAGTACCCCCCAATCCGGGGTCACCGGGGAGCTGTTTTTT
CASTPQSGVTGELFF
>.|TRBJ1-1|.|TRBV11-2
TGTGCCAGCAGCCCAGGGGTCTACACTGAAGCTTTCTTT
CASSPGVYTEAFF
>TRBD2|TRBJ2-3|.|TRBV5-6
TGTGCCAGCAGCACAGGACTAGCGGGAGTATTAGATACGCAGTATTTT
CASSTGLAGVLDTQYF
>.|TRBJ1-4|.|TRBV9
TGTGCCAGCAGCGTAGGGCCGCAAACTAATGAAAAACTGTTTTTT
CASSVGPQTNEKLFF
>.|TRBJ2-7|.|TRBV6-1
TGTGCCAGCAGTGAACTCCCAAGCTCCTACGAGCAGTACTTC
CASSELPSSYEQYF
>.|TRBJ2-6|.|TRBV28
TGTGCCAGCAGTTCCCCTGCCGGAGCCAACGTCCTGACTTTC
CASSSPAGANVLTF
>TRBD1|TRBJ2-7|few|TRBV11-2
TGTGCCAGCACCCGGGACAGAACTACCTACGAGCAGTACTTC
CASTRDRTTYEQYF
>TRBD2|TRBJ2-1|many|TRBV4-1
TGCGCCAGCAGCACGACGGGACTAAAAAGCTCCTACAATGAGCAGTTCTTC
CASSTTGLKSSYNEQFF
>.|TRBJ2-3|.|TRBV28
TGTGCCAGCAGTCGGGTTAGTGAGTTTGGTGCGCAGTATTTT
CASSRVSEFGAQYF
>TRBD1|TRBJ1-1|.|TRBV4-1
TGCGCCAGCAGCCTAGGACAGGGCACGGGGATGAACACTGAAGCTTTCTTT
CASSLGQGTGMNTEAFF
>TRBD1|TRBJ1-4|.|TRBV5-1
TGCGCCAGCAGCTTGGGCGACAGGGACAATGAAAAACTGTTTTTT
CASSLGDRDNEKLFF
>.|TRBJ1-1|few|TRBV29-1
TGCAGCGTTGGAGGGGGTCGCCAAGCTTTCTTT
CSVGGGRQAFF
>.|TRBJ2-7|.|TRBV7-9
TGTGCCAGCAGCTTAGAAGGGGGGAAGCAGTACTTC
CASSLEGGKQYF
>.|TRBJ1-1|few|TRBV18
TGTGCCAGCTCACCACCATCAGTAATTCAGGGTGAAGCTTTCTTT
CASSPPSVIQGEAFF
>.|TRBJ2-7|.|TRBV27
TGTGCCAGCAGTCGAGGGGACTCCTACGAGCAGTACTTC
CASSRGDSYEQYF
>.|TRBJ1-1|once|TRBV10-2
TGCGCCAGCAGGGGTCAGGGGTTCGCTGAAGCTTTCTTT
CASRGQGFAEAFF
>TRBD1|TRBJ1-1|.|TRBV11-3
TGTGCCAGCAGCCCACGGACAGGGAAAGCTTTCTTT
CASSPRTGKAFF
>.|TRBJ1-3|.|TRBV7-9
TGTGCCAGCAGTCCCGGCAGTGGTGGAAACACCATATATTTT
CASSPGSGGNTIYF
>.|TRBJ2-6|.|TRBV27
TGTGCCACCAGGACAGAGAGCTCTGGGGCCAACGTCCTGACTTTC
CATRTESSGANVLTF
>TRBD1|TRBJ1-2|once|TRBV4-2
TGTGCCAGCAGCCAAGAAAACAGGGGGGATTATGGCTACACCTTC
CASSQENRGDYGYTF
>.|TRBJ1-2|.|TRBV6-1
TGTGCCAGCAGTAAAGGTGGCAGGGATAACTATGGCTACACCTTC
CASSKGGRDNYGYTF
>.|TRBJ2-1|.|TRBV29-1
TGCAGCGTTGAACAATACAATGAGCAGTTCTTC
CSVEQYNEQFF
>.|TRBJ2-2|.|TRBV18
TGTGCCAGCTCAGTAACCGGCAGGGACACCGGGGAGCTGTTTTTT
CASSVTGRDTGELFF
>.|TRBJ2-3|.|TRBV2
TGTGCCAGCAAAGGAGCAATTAGCACAGATACGCAGTATTTT
CASKGAISTDTQYF
>.|TRBJ2-5|.|TRBV6-6
TGTGCCAGCAGTAGCGGAGAGACCCAGTACTTC
CASSSGETQYF
>.|TRBJ2-3|once|TRBV2
TGTGCCAGCAGTGGGGGGTCTGGTACGCAGTATTTT
CASSGGSGTQYF